What follows are 31 T cell receptor beta chains derived from one specimen sequenced in a study of blood T cell repertoires in COVID-19. The method was immunoSEQ multiplex PCR; TCRdb's version includes in-frame clones alone and lacks a portion of them. Of about 130,000 clones in the sample, approximately 89% were seen once. Sample: peripheral blood. Source of these receptors: a woman aged 55-75 years with acute or convalescent COVID-19.

V and J are TRBV6-6 and TRBJ2-7; 11 bases fit TRBD2. Germline lookup yields CDR1 MNHNY and CDR2 SVGAGI (reference sequence). J lost 3 bases, V lost 6 bases, and 7 bases had no gene match. The CDR3 spans 15 residues. The DNA of the CDR3 is TGTGCCAGCAGACTAGGGACTAGCGGAGACTACGAGCAGTACTTC. Its translation: CASRLGTSGDYEQYF.

The J gene is TRBJ1-2, the V gene TRBV6-5; D gene unclear. CDR3 size: 13 residues. CDR1 MNHEY and CDR2 SVGAGI come from the germline V gene. Trimming shortened V by 7 bases and J by 7 bases, and 16 bases separated the two germline ends. The CDR3 reads CASTLGPASGYTF. The CDR3 coding sequence is TGTGCCAGCACCCTGGGCCCGGCCAGTGGCTACACCTTC.

The chain joins TRBV4-2 to TRBJ1-4; D is uncertain. The CDR3 has 15 amino acids. Trimming removed 4 bases at V and 3 bases at J, with 12 bases between. Germline CDR1 and CDR2: LGHNA and YNFKEQ. CDR3 sequence reads: CASSLEVGANEKLFF. The CDR3, as DNA: TGTGCCAGCAGCCTCGAAGTCGGGGCTAATGAAAAACTGTTTTTT.

The chain uses TRBV9 and TRBJ2-1; D call uncertain. This CDR3 spans 16 amino acids. CDR1 and CDR2 from the germline V gene are SGDLS and YYNGEE. Trimming took off 0 bases at V and 0 bases at J, with 10 bases between the two ends. As DNA, the CDR3 is TGTGCCAGCAGCGTAGCCCCGTCCAGCTCCTACAATGAGCAGTTCTTC. Amino acid sequence: CASSVAPSSSYNEQFF.

This chain connects TRBV6-5 to TRBJ1-1; 9 nucleotides match TRBD1. CDR1 and CDR2 (germline): MNHEY, SVGAGI. CDR3 length: 13 amino acids. The trim removed 2 bases at V and 5 bases at J, leaving 0 bases unmatched. The CDR3 region is CASSYGQGTEAFF. CDR3 bases: TGTGCCAGCAGTTACGGACAGGGGACTGAAGCTTTCTTT.

A few counts support this clone. This chain links TRBV5-8 with TRBJ2-7, with D perhaps matching TRBD2 (6 bases). Germline CDR1 and CDR2: SGHTS and YDEGEE. The CDR3 length is 14 residues. Trimming took off 6 bases at V and 1 base at J, with 14 bases between the two ends. The CDR3 protein is CASKKVEGSYEQYF. DNA of the CDR3: TGTGCCAGCAAAAAGGTGGAGGGGTCCTACGAGCAGTACTTC.

The chain links TRBV11-2 to TRBJ2-2; 13 bases line up with TRBD2. This CDR3 spans 17 amino acids. Germline V gives CDR1 SGHAT, CDR2 FQNNGV. The J segment lost 3 bases and the V segment lost 5 bases, leaving 6 bases of the junction unmatched. CDR3 loop: CASSASGLAGYTGELFF. CDR3 coding DNA: TGTGCCAGCAGCGCATCGGGACTAGCGGGATACACCGGGGAGCTGTTTTTT.

The V gene is TRBV7-6, the J gene TRBJ2-3, with D possibly being TRBD2 (6 bases). Germline V CDR1 and CDR2: SGHVS, FNYEAQ. This CDR3 region has 15 residues. V shed 1 base and J shed 4 bases, with 12 bases lying between them. CDR3 bases: TGTGCCAGCAGCTTAGGGCGGCCGGGGGCAGATACGCAGTATTTT. Translating it yields CASSLGRPGADTQYF.

The chain is built from TRBV4-1 and TRBJ2-1, with 7 bases that match TRBD2. Germline V lookup: CDR1 MGHRA, CDR2 YSYEKL. Losses at the gene ends were 2 bases for V and 0 bases for J; bases not matched to a gene: 13. This CDR3 contains 19 residues. The CDR3 DNA is TGCGCCAGCAGCCAAAGGGCCGGGAGAGCGGGGAGCTCCTACAATGAGCAGTTCTTC. This encodes CASSQRAGRAGSSYNEQFF.

This CDR3 reads CASSLDFFGSTEAFF. In DNA, the CDR3 is TGTGCCAGCAGCTTAGACTTTTTTGGGAGCACTGAAGCTTTCTTT. The chain recombines TRBV7-2 with TRBJ1-1; D call uncertain. This CDR3 contains 15 residues. The germline V and J ends were trimmed by 1 base and 4 bases, with 13 bases remaining between them. From germline, CDR1 is SGHTA and CDR2 FQGNSA.

V is TRBV7-8 and J is TRBJ2-5; 11 nucleotides align to TRBD2. CDR3 length: 15 amino acids. Germline V gene sequence: CDR1 SGHVS, CDR2 FQNEAQ. Trimming cost V 6 bases and J 1 base; bases outside gene matches: 4. DNA for the CDR3: TGTGCCAGCAGGGTAGGGACTAGCGGCCAAGAGACCCAGTACTTC. Translation: CASRVGTSGQETQYF.

The chain recombines TRBV28 with TRBJ2-4; 7 bases align to TRBD2. This CDR3 spans 16 amino acids. Trimming at V came to 6 bases and at J to 5 bases, leaving 13 bases not matched to a gene. CDR1 is MDHEN, CDR2 SYDVKM, per germline. CDR3 nucleotide sequence: TGTGCCAGCAGGGGCAACCCGCCTACTAGCGAAAACATTCAGTACTTC. This translates into CASRGNPPTSENIQYF. The full variable domain, its missing parts supplied by reference TRBV28 and TRBJ2-4, is DVKVTQSSRYLVKRTGEKVFLECVQDMDHENMFWYRQDPGLGLRLIYFSYDVKMKEKGDIPEGYSVSREKKERFSLILESASTNQTSMYLCASRGNPPTSENIQYFGAGTRLSVL.

The chain uses TRBV7-8 and TRBJ1-4; 9 nucleotides match TRBD1. Trimming took 3 bases from V and 7 from J; bases not matched to a gene: 3. Germline CDR1 reads SGHVS; CDR2 reads FQNEAQ. The CDR3 consists of 14 residues. This CDR3 is CASSLQTGGEKLFF. In DNA form, the CDR3 reads TGTGCCAGCAGCTTGCAGACAGGGGGTGAAAAACTGTTTTTT.

The V call is TRBV12-3 or TRBV12-4, the J call TRBJ2-2; D gene uncertain. V lost 5 bases and J lost 6, with 7 bases in between. The CDR3 runs 12 residues. The DNA of the CDR3 is TGTGCCAGCAGTCTTCCCCCCGGGGAGCTGTTTTTT. Protein product: CASSLPPGELFF.

This rearrangement joins TRBV5-1 to TRBJ2-1; possibly TRBD1 for D (6 bases). V dropped 4 bases and J dropped 10 bases, with 15 bases sitting between them. The CDR3 is made up of 13 amino acids. CDR1 SGHRS and CDR2 YFSETQ come from the germline V gene. The CDR3 bases are TGCGCCAGCAGCGCACCAGGGGTCCGGGAGCAGTTCTTC. Amino acid sequence: CASSAPGVREQFF.

The rearrangement links TRBV7-6 to TRBJ1-5, with D unresolved. Germline assignment: CDR1 SGHVS and CDR2 FNYEAQ. With 5 bases removed from V and 4 bases from J, the gap between germline ends came to 3 bases. The CDR3 contains 11 residues. For the CDR3, the DNA is TGTGCCAGCAGCCCGAATCAGCCCCAGCATTTT. Amino acid sequence: CASSPNQPQHF.

V is TRBV20-1 and J is TRBJ1-2, with D uncertain. CDR3 size: 10 residues. V was clipped by 0 bases and J by 14 bases, with 10 bases between them. Germline loops: CDR1 DFQATT, CDR2 SNEGSKA (reference sequence). The CDR3 protein is CSARDPSRTF. The CDR3 DNA reads as TGCAGTGCTAGAGATCCTTCTCGGACCTTC.

This clone has a handful of counts. V and J are TRBV18 and TRBJ1-4; 8 nucleotides agree with TRBD1. The CDR3 has 17 amino acids. Trimming removed 1 base from V and 1 base from J; junction bases left unmatched: 5. Per germline, CDR1 KGHSH and CDR2 LQKENI. The CDR3 region has the DNA TGTGCCAGCTCACCACGTAACAGGGGGGGAACTAATGAAAAACTGTTTTTT. It specifies CASSPRNRGGTNEKLFF.

The chain employs TRBV11-2 and TRBJ2-7; D is perhaps TRBD2 (7 bases). The CDR3 runs 15 residues. V lost 1 base and J 1 base, leaving 11 bases between the germline ends. The germline CDR1 and CDR2 sequences are SGHAT and FQNNGV. CDR3: CASSLGGGGSYEQYF. DNA for the CDR3: TGTGCCAGCAGCTTAGGGGGAGGGGGGTCCTACGAGCAGTACTTC.

The chain has TRBV13 and TRBJ2-7; possibly TRBD2 for D (6 bases). V was shortened by 6 bases and J by 4 bases, with 16 bases between the two germline ends. The CDR3 is made up of 14 amino acids. Looked up from germline, CDR1 is PRHDT and CDR2 is FYEKMQ (reference sequence). Here the CDR3 reads CASSDAGRRYEQYV. CDR3 nucleotide sequence: TGTGCCAGCAGTGACGCGGGACGGCGGTACGAGCAGTACGTC.

This clone was seen once. The genes are TRBV7-9 and TRBJ2-1; 8 positions match TRBD2. Germline lookup yields CDR1 SEHNR and CDR2 FQNEAQ (reference sequence). The CDR3 loop spans 15 amino acids. V trimming: 4 bases; J trimming: 4 bases; junction bases outside the gene matches: 6. The CDR3 DNA sequence: TGTGCCAGCAGCTCGGGACTAGTCCTATACAATGAGCAGTTCTTC. Its protein product is CASSSGLVLYNEQFF. The variable domain in full, completed from reference TRBV7-9 and TRBJ2-1, reads DTGVSQNPRHKITKRGQNVTFRCDPISEHNRLYWYRQTLGQGPEFLTYFQNEAQLEKSRLLSDRFSAERPKGSFSTLEIQRTEQGDSAMYLCASSSGLVLYNEQFFGPGTRLTVL.

The chain has TRBV6-5 and TRBJ2-7, with 7 bases fitting TRBD2. The CDR3 length is 14 residues. V lost 5 bases, J lost 2 bases, and 6 bases stayed unmatched. Germline loops: CDR1 MNHEY, CDR2 SVGAGI. For the CDR3, the DNA is TGTGCCAGCAGTCGACTAGCAGGGACCTACGAGCAGTACTTC. It translates to CASSRLAGTYEQYF.

The genes are TRBV28 and TRBJ1-5; TRBD1 matches 7 bases. The V gene end was trimmed by 5 bases and the J gene end by 7 bases; junction bases not matched to a gene: 2. Germline V gene data show CDR1 as MDHEN and CDR2 as SYDVKM. CDR3 length equals 12 residues. The CDR3 loop is CASSDRDQPQHF. Written as DNA, the CDR3 is TGTGCCAGCAGTGACAGGGACCAGCCCCAGCATTTT.

CDR3 nucleotide sequence: TGTGCCAGCAGCCGCGAGGGGGGGCAGACCCAGTACTTC. As protein: CASSREGGQTQYF. The chain joins TRBV12-3 or TRBV12-4 to TRBJ2-5; D is perhaps TRBD2 (7 bases). The CDR3 is 13 amino acids. Between the trimmed V and J ends, which lost 6 bases and 6 bases, there was a span of 14 bases.

The chain has TRBV9 and TRBJ1-1, with D hard to call. CDR1 is SGDLS and CDR2 is YYNGEE in the germline V gene. Between the trimmed V and J ends, which lost 0 bases and 1 base, there was a span of 7 bases. CDR3 length: 14 residues. As DNA, the CDR3 is TGTGCCAGCAGCGTAGATATAAAGAACACTGAAGCTTTCTTT. Its translation: CASSVDIKNTEAFF.

The genes are TRBV4-2 and TRBJ2-2; TRBD2 aligns across 11 bases. The CDR3 is made up of 17 amino acids. Germline V lookup: CDR1 LGHNA, CDR2 YNFKEQ. J lost 7 bases, V lost 4 bases, and 11 bases had no gene match. CDR3 amino acids: CASSLSGLAGGGGELFF. DNA for the CDR3: TGTGCCAGCAGCCTCAGCGGATTAGCGGGAGGGGGCGGGGAGCTGTTTTTT.

The V and J genes are TRBV7-3 and TRBJ2-2; a weak D match, TRBD1 (6 bases). V shed 2 bases and J shed 6 bases, with 16 bases lying between them. The germline V gene has CDR1 SGHTA and CDR2 FQGTGA. The length of the CDR3 is 16 residues. The CDR3 DNA sequence: TGTGCCAGCAGCTTATTTGGGCCGACAGGAGCCGGGGAGCTGTTTTTT. Translation: CASSLFGPTGAGELFF.

This chain links TRBV30 with TRBJ1-5; tentatively, D is TRBD1 (6 bases). V gave up 4 bases and J gave up 4 bases, with 14 bases separating them. Germline-derived CDR1 and CDR2 are GTSNPN and SVGIG (reference sequence). The CDR3 contains 14 residues. The CDR3 sequence: CAWNEGDRNQPQHF. DNA for the CDR3: TGTGCCTGGAACGAGGGGGATCGGAATCAGCCCCAGCATTTT. Looking up the rest from reference TRBV30 and TRBJ1-5 gives the full variable domain: SQTIHQWPATLVQPVGSPLSLECTVEGTSNPNLYWYRQAAGRGLQLLFYSVGIGQISSEVPQNLSASRPQDRQFILSSKKLLLSDSGFYLCAWNEGDRNQPQHFGDGTRLSIL.

V and J are TRBV6-5 and TRBJ1-2; D may be TRBD1 (6 bases). The CDR3 sequence is 11 residues long. CDR1 is MNHEY, CDR2 SVGAGI, per germline. Between the trimmed V and J ends, which lost 10 bases and 3 bases, there was a span of 9 bases. The DNA for the CDR3 is TGTGCCACCGGACAGTACTATGGCTACACCTTC. It is translated as CATGQYYGYTF.

The chain uses TRBV6-6 and TRBJ1-5, with D maybe TRBD1 (6 bases). Trimming cost V 7 bases and J 3 bases, with 10 bases left between them. The CDR3 is made up of 13 amino acids. Germline lookup yields CDR1 MNHNY and CDR2 SVGAGI (reference sequence). DNA of the CDR3: TGTGCCAGCACCTGGACAGACAATCAGCCCCAGCATTTT. As protein: CASTWTDNQPQHF.

The chain has TRBV19 and TRBJ1-2, with TRBD1 matching 7 bases. Germline loops: CDR1 LNHDA, CDR2 SQIVND (reference sequence). V gave up 7 bases and J gave up 7 bases; unmatched junction bases: 12. The length of the CDR3 is 14 residues. CDR3 in amino acids: CASTLDRAQGGYTF. In nucleotides, the CDR3 is TGTGCCAGTACCCTCGACAGGGCTCAGGGTGGCTACACCTTC. Using reference TRBV19 and TRBJ1-2 for the parts outside the CDR3, the full variable domain is DGGITQSPKYLFRKEGQNVTLSCEQNLNHDAMYWYRQDPGQGLRLIYYSQIVNDFQKGDIAEGYSVSREKKESFPLTVTSAQKNPTAFYLCASTLDRAQGGYTFGSGTRLTVV.